This T cell receptor beta chain emerged from a study of PD-1 blockade in classical Hodgkin lymphoma. This CDR3 region has 12 residues. Germline V gives CDR1 MDHEN, CDR2 SYDVKM. The germline V and J ends were trimmed by 6 bases and 3 bases, with 8 bases remaining between them. Assay: immunoSEQ multiplex PCR; the TCRdb copy retains only in-frame clones and omits some. The top ten hold less than 9% of the sample, which has around 21,000 clones, roughly 82% seen once. Indicated time point: cycle 4 day 1 (C4D1), after more than five weeks of nivolumab. Exposure to brentuximab vedotin varied, and each patient had relapsed following autologous stem cell transplantation. CD8+ T cells were isolated from thawed PBMCs by magnetic negative selection.

Sequenced here: CD8+ T cells from blood, sampled before the fourth cycle of nivolumab. This chain uses TRBV28 with TRBJ1-1; no definite D call. This sequence was found in a human donor with classical Hodgkin lymphoma. This CDR3 is CASSLFDTEAFF. The CDR3, as DNA: TGTGCCAGCAGCCTTTTCGACACTGAAGCTTTCTTT.